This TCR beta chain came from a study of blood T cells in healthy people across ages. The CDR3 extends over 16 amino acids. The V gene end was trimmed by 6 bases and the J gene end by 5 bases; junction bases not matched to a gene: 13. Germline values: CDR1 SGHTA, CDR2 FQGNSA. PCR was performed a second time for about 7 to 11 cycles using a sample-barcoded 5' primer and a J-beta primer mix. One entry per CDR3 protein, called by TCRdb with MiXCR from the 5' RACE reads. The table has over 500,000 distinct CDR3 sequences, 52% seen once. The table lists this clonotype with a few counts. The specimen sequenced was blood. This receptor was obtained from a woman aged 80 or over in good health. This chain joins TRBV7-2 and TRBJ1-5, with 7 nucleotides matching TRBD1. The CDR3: CASSSVGGQNHQPQHF. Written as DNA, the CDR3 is TGTGCCAGCAGTTCCGTGGGGGGACAGAACCATCAGCCCCAGCATTTT.